A single sample is the source of the 6 T cell receptor beta chains below, sequenced in a study of blood T cell repertoires in COVID-19. Produced via immunoSEQ multiplex PCR; TCRdb's table is partial and in-frame only. The profile covers roughly 200,000 clones, with more than 85% appearing a single time and 3% to 3.5% taken by the ten largest. Sequencing was done on a sample of peripheral blood. Source of these receptors: a man in his sixties with acute or convalescent COVID-19.

V usage is TRBV6-5 and J usage is TRBJ2-2; 9 bases agree with TRBD1. CDR3 size: 15 residues. Unmatched junction bases numbered 7, after V lost 6 bases and J lost 5 bases. Germline V gives CDR1 MNHEY, CDR2 SVGAGI. In nucleotides, the CDR3 is TGTGCCAGCAGGCGGACAGGGGCAAGGACCGGGGAGCTGTTTTTT. Its protein is CASRRTGARTGELFF.

The chain uses TRBV9 and TRBJ2-7; the D gene is possibly TRBD2 (6 bases). The germline gives CDR1 SGDLS, CDR2 YYNGEE. The CDR3 consists of 14 residues. The V gene lost 4 bases and the J gene lost 5 bases, with 16 bases spanning the gap. For the CDR3, the DNA is TGTGCCAGCAGCCCGGACCCGGAGGGCGACGAGCAGTACTTC. Amino acids: CASSPDPEGDEQYF.

CDR3 nucleotide sequence: TGTGCCAGCCCACGGGGGGGACGGGATAATTCACCCCTCCACTTT. This translates into CASPRGGRDNSPLHF. The J gene is TRBJ1-6, the V gene TRBV2; the D gene is possibly TRBD1 (5 bases). Germline CDR1 SNHLY, CDR2 FYNNEI. The length of the CDR3 is 15 residues. Trimming removed 8 bases at V and 5 bases at J, with 16 bases between. Full variable domain (outside the CDR3, taken from reference TRBV2 and TRBJ1-6): EPEVTQTPSHQVTQMGQEVILRCVPISNHLYFYWYRQILGQKVEFLVSFYNNEISEKSEIFDDQFSVERPDGSNFTLKIRSTKLEDSAMYFCASPRGGRDNSPLHFGNGTRLTVT.

The rearrangement joins TRBV4-1 to TRBJ2-3, with D perhaps matching TRBD1 (6 bases). CDR1 is MGHRA, CDR2 YSYEKL, per germline. CDR3 size: 17 residues. V lost 1 base, J lost 0 bases, and 14 bases lay in between. The CDR3 reads CASSQVRGKDSTDTQYF. The DNA for the CDR3 is TGCGCCAGCAGCCAAGTGAGGGGGAAGGACAGCACAGATACGCAGTATTTT.

This chain uses TRBV3-1 (or the pseudogene TRBV3-2) with TRBJ1-4; TRBD1 might be the D (6 bases). Per the germline V gene, CDR1 is LGHDT and CDR2 is YNNKEL (reference sequence). The V end was cut by 3 bases, the J end by 4 bases, with 12 bases between. This CDR3 is 15 amino acids long. The CDR3 DNA is TGTGCCAGCAGCCATCGGACAGTGGTTAATGAAAAACTGTTTTTT. It encodes CASSHRTVVNEKLFF.

The chain employs TRBV5-8 and TRBJ2-7; possibly TRBD1 for D (5 bases). The germline V gene has CDR1 SGHTS and CDR2 YDEGEE. The CDR3 has 15 amino acids. Trimming left V 0 bases short and J 5 bases short, with 15 bases between. The CDR3 coding sequence is TGTGCCAGCAGCTTGGGGACATATACCTCGAACGAGCAGTACTTC. Translation: CASSLGTYTSNEQYF.